This T cell receptor (beta chain) comes out of a study of blood T cell repertoires in COVID-19. Study details: Whether acute or convalescent, the COVID-19 samples came from the United States, Italy and Spain. From T cells, B-cell-depleted T cells, or PBMCs came the material, which was cDNA or gDNA.

This CDR3 region has 13 residues. Trimming took off 3 bases at V and 6 bases at J, with 12 bases between the two ends. Germline lookup yields CDR1 LGHDT and CDR2 YNNKEL (reference sequence). In the original analysis: Nucleated cell counts were estimated from reference gene primer amplification. Sequencing was performed with immunoSEQ multiplex PCR; in TCRdb, only in-frame clones are kept and a portion is missing. The D gene and trimming were derived from the DNA, and the V and J assignments and clone size from that table. The sample shows tens of thousands of clones, 70% to 90% of them seen only once.

The rearrangement uses TRBV3-1 (or the pseudogene TRBV3-2) and TRBJ2-7; D perhaps matches TRBD2 (5 bases). This TCR was recovered from a human donor with acute or convalescent COVID-19. The donor label of this sample is uncertain. Input material: peripheral blood. This CDR3 is CASSQRLPSEQYF. DNA for the CDR3: TGTGCCAGCAGCCAGAGACTACCTTCCGAGCAGTACTTC.